This record looks at one T cell receptor (beta chain) sequence and its context. Antigen specificity is unknown. CDR1 and CDR2 (germline): SGHAT, FQDESV (reference sequence). The CDR3 runs to 14 residues. The trim removed 4 bases at V and 6 bases at J, leaving 5 bases unmatched. The sample is drawn from a study of OX40 agonist ivuxolimab in advanced cancers. The table came from immunoSEQ multiplex PCR; TCRdb's copy has only in-frame clones and leaves some out. The repertoire holds fewer than 70,000 clones, about 86% seen once, with around 3.7% in the top ten. General study findings and limits: The authors did not determine the antigen specificity of the expanded peripheral T cells.

This chain connects TRBV11-1 to TRBJ1-4, with 7 bases that match TRBD1. The material was CD4+ or CD8+ T cells sorted from blood, obtained in a trial of the OX40 agonist ivuxolimab. The source is an adult with an advanced solid tumor such as melanoma, head and neck, liver or kidney cancer. CDR3: CASSYGDSYEKLFF. The CDR3 DNA is TGTGCCAGCAGCTATGGGGACAGCTATGAAAAACTGTTTTTT.